This entry is about one T cell receptor beta chain. As yet, its antigen is unknown. PCR employed 60 Vbeta and 13 Jbeta primers. The table came from immunoSEQ multiplex PCR; TCRdb's copy has only in-frame clones and leaves some out. Here the sample table reports about 33,000 clones. This record belongs to a study of cytomegalovirus exposure and HLA in healthy donors. Study findings and constraints: Later on, a genetic analysis was performed. It linked a missense variant in DCLRE1C with V- and J-gene trimming of TCR beta.

The germline V and J ends were trimmed by 2 bases and 5 bases, with 13 bases remaining between them. This CDR3 region has 14 residues. CDR1 is SEHNR and CDR2 is FQNEAQ in the germline V gene (reference sequence). All the people who gave samples were healthy bone marrow donors. The J gene is TRBJ2-7, the V gene TRBV7-9; weak D call: TRBD1 (5 bases). The sequence was collected from a middle-aged woman in good health and CMV-seropositive. The source material was PBMCs. In DNA form, the CDR3 reads TGTGCCAGCAGCTTAAGACAGCGCCGGGACGAGCAGTACTTC. Protein product: CASSLRQRRDEQYF.